Each of the 4 T cell receptor beta chains below was sequenced from the same sample in a study of shared clonotypes between healthy human individuals. TCRdb's copy holds only in-frame clones and misses some; the assay was immunoSEQ multiplex PCR. The sample has roughly 680,000 clones, over 55% seen once. Sequenced: memory CD4+ T cells sorted from blood. The subset is: CD45RA-negative fraction. The source is a woman younger than 45 in good health.

V usage is TRBV11-2 and J usage is TRBJ2-7; D gene ambiguous. Germline assignment: CDR1 SGHAT and CDR2 FQNNGV. This CDR3 region has 14 residues. Trimming stripped 5 bases from V and 0 bases from J, with 11 bases between. The CDR3 protein is CASSLTGRSYEQYF. CDR3 bases: TGTGCCAGCAGCCTGACTGGCCGCTCCTACGAGCAGTACTTC.

The chain uses TRBV27 and TRBJ1-5; D is perhaps TRBD1 (6 bases). The CDR3 sequence is 15 residues long. Germline values: CDR1 MNHEY, CDR2 SMNVEV (reference sequence). Trimming stripped 8 bases from V and 2 bases from J, with 16 bases between. CDR3 residues: CASSYQGRGNQPQHF. CDR3 nucleotide sequence: TGTGCCAGCTCTTATCAGGGGCGTGGCAATCAGCCCCAGCATTTT.

This chain uses TRBV28 with TRBJ2-4, with 13 bases fitting TRBD2. Germline CDR1 reads MDHEN; CDR2 reads SYDVKM. The CDR3 runs 17 residues. V lost 6 bases, J lost 0 bases, and 5 bases stayed unmatched. The CDR3 DNA reads TGTGCCAGCAGGAGACTAGCGGGGGGTATAGCCAAAAACATTCAGTACTTC. As protein: CASRRLAGGIAKNIQYF.

This chain links TRBV6-1 with TRBJ2-7, with TRBD1 identical over 7 bases. With V trimmed by 4 bases and J by 7 bases, 7 bases remained unmatched. Germline CDR1 MNHNS, CDR2 SASEGT. The CDR3 has 13 residues. CDR3 sequence reads: CASSAVAGGEQYF. CDR3 nucleotides: TGTGCCAGCAGTGCCGTGGCAGGGGGAGAGCAGTACTTC.